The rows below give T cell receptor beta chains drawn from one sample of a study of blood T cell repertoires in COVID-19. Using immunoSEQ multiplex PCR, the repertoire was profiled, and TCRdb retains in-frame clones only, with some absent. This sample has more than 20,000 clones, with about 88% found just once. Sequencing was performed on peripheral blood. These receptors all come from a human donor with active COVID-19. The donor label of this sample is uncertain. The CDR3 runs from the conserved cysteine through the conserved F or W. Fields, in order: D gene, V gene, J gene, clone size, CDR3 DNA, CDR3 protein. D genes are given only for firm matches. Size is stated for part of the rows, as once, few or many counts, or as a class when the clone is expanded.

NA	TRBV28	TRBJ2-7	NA	TGTGCCAGCAGTCCTCCCCGCCAGGGGCGGTACGAGCAGTACTTC	CASSPPRQGRYEQYF
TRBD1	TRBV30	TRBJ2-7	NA	TGTGCCTGGAGTGCCCAGACGACAGGGGGCTACGAGCAGTACTTC	CAWSAQTTGGYEQYF
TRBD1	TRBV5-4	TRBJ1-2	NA	TGTGCCAGCAGCTTGAGCAGGGGGTCCTATGGCTACACCTTC	CASSLSRGSYGYTF
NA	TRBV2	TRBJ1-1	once	TGTGCCAGCAGTGGCCGAACAGGAACCTTTTCCGAAGCTTTCTTT	CASSGRTGTFSEAFF
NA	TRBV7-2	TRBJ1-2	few	TGTGCCAGCAGCTTAGCGTCTACAGATGGCTACACCTTC	CASSLASTDGYTF
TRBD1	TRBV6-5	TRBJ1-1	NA	TGTGCCAGCGCACTAAACCGGGACAGGGCTGCTTTCTTT	CASALNRDRAAFF
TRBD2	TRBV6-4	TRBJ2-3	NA	TGTGCCAGCAGTGGCGGAAGCGGGAGGGTAGGCACAGATACGCAGTATTTT	CASSGGSGRVGTDTQYF
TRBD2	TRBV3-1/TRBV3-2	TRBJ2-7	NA	TGTGCCAGCAGCCAAGCGGGGAGGCCAGCGGGAGTCTACGAGCAGTACTTC	CASSQAGRPAGVYEQYF
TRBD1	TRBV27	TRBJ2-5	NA	TGTGCCAGCAGTTTAAGGACAGGGGAAGAGACCCAGTACTTC	CASSLRTGEETQYF
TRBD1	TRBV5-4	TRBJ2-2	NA	TGTGCCAGCAACTTGGGGGGACAGGGGACCGGGGAGCTGTTTTTT	CASNLGGQGTGELFF
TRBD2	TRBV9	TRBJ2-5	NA	TGTGCCAGCAGCGCAGGGACTAGCGGGAGATGGCGGCAAGAGACCCAGTACTTC	CASSAGTSGRWRQETQYF
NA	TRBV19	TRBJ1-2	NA	TGTGCCAGTAGTATAGGCAGGAGGAGCTACACCTTC	CASSIGRRSYTF
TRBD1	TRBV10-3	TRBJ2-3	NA	TGTGCCATCAGTTACGGGACAGGGGCTGGCACAGATACGCAGTATTTT	CAISYGTGAGTDTQYF
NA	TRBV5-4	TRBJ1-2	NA	TGTGCCAGCAGCTCCCATGGAGATGGCTACACCTTC	CASSSHGDGYTF
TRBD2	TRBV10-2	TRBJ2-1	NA	TGCGCCAGCAGTGATACGGGGGGGCACAATGAGCAGTTCTTC	CASSDTGGHNEQFF
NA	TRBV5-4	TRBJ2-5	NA	TGTGCCAGCATCGCGGACTCCCGAGGCGAGACCCAGTACTTC	CASIADSRGETQYF
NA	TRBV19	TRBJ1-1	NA	TGTGCCAGTAGTATATCCTCCTATCACACTGAAGCTTTCTTT	CASSISSYHTEAFF
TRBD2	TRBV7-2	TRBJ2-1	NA	TGTGCCAGCAGCTCCTTACTAGCGGGTGTCTACAATGAGCAGTTCTTC	CASSSLLAGVYNEQFF
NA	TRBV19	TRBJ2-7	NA	TGTGCCAGTAGTAGCCTTTGGGCATCCTACGAGCAGTACTTC	CASSSLWASYEQYF
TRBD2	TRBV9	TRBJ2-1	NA	TGTGCCAGCAGCGTAACTAGCGGTACTATACGGAATGAGCAGTTCTTC	CASSVTSGTIRNEQFF
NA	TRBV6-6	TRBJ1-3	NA	TGTGCCAGCAGTTACGGACAGACCTCTGGAAACACCATATATTTT	CASSYGQTSGNTIYF
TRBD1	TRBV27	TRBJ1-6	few	TGTGCCAGCAGTCCGGCCGGGACAGGGGCGCTCCACTTT	CASSPAGTGALHF
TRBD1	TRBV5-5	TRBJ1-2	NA	TGTGCCAGCAGCTTGGAGGGACAGGGACATGGCTACACCTTC	CASSLEGQGHGYTF
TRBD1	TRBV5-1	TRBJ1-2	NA	TGCGCCAGCAGCCGAATGCGGGACAGCCCCTATTCGGGGGGCTACACCTTC	CASSRMRDSPYSGGYTF
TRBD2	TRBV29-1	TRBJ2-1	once	TGCAGGGTGATTCCGACTAGCGGGGCCTACAATGAGCAGTTCTTC	CRVIPTSGAYNEQFF
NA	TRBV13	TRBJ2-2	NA	TGTGCCAGCAGCCCGCGCCACTTGAACACCGGGGAGCTGTTTTTT	CASSPRHLNTGELFF
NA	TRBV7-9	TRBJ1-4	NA	TGTGCCAGCAGCTTCTACGTGGGACTGGCAACTAATGAAAAACTGTTTTTT	CASSFYVGLATNEKLFF
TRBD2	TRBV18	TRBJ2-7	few	TGTGCCAGCTCACCACCAGCGGGAGGGGACGAGCAGTACTTC	CASSPPAGGDEQYF